One T cell receptor (beta chain) is described in this entry. TCRdb keeps only in-frame clones here, not all; method: immunoSEQ multiplex PCR. The table has about 1.9 million clones, approximately 92% seen once. The sample is drawn from a study of shared clonotypes between healthy human individuals. Terminally differentiated effector memory CD45RA+ cells were left out of the naive CD8 fraction, which was CD45RO-negative and positively selected for CCR7. V lost 7 bases to trimming and J lost 4 bases; unmatched junction nucleotides: 6. CDR3 length: 15 residues. In germline, CDR1 is SGHRS, CDR2 YFSETQ. V is TRBV5-1 and J is TRBJ2-3; TRBD2 matches at 13 bases. The specimen was naive CD8+ T cells from PBMCs. The source is a man aged 18 to 29 in good health. Some clones in this sample may be carry-over from other donors' samples. The chain's CDR3 is CASGWTSGSPDTQYF. DNA of the CDR3: TGCGCCAGCGGATGGACTAGCGGGAGCCCAGATACGCAGTATTTT.